This T cell receptor beta chain comes out of a study of shared clonotypes between healthy human individuals. Study results and caveats: Sequencing depth was expected to influence donor clonotype sharing.

CDR1 and CDR2 (germline): SQVTM, ANQGSEA. The CDR3 consists of 14 residues. With 4 bases removed from V and 7 bases from J, the gap between germline ends came to 19 bases. To note about this clone: The antigen is unknown. A far more abundant clone sits one base away, making this likely a read error. The same CDR3 also results from other DNA sequences found in this sample.

Free of recent acute infections or vaccinations, the donors were healthy HIV-negative adults. Unsorted samples, those not sorted, used roughly 100 million PBMCs for genomic DNA. Authors' data handling: Owing to the provision of junction-only sequences devoid of quality scores by immunoSEQ, filtering differed. Using immunoSEQ multiplex PCR, the repertoire was profiled, and TCRdb retains in-frame clones only, with some absent. V and J calls and clone size follow that table, whereas D and trimming were derived from the DNA. The sample carries 450,000 to 500,000 clones, over 70% recorded once. The gene calls are TRBV29-1 and TRBJ1-1; unclear D gene. The TCR originated in a woman aged 40 to 50 in good health. Some clones in this sample may be carry-over from other donors' samples. Sequencing was done on a sample of PBMCs. The CDR3 coding sequence is TGCAGCGTTGTCCTAACCCGGGGTGGTATTGAAGCTTTCTTT. This translates into CSVVLTRGGIEAFF.